Listed below are T cell receptor beta chains from one sample, sequenced in a study of blood T cells in healthy people across ages. TCRdb used MiXCR to reprocess the 5' RACE reads, holding one entry per CDR3 protein. The data show roughly 830,000 distinct CDR3 sequences, 60% to 80% seen once. The sample taken for sequencing was blood. The receptors were sampled from a man aged 25-45 years in good health. The CDR3 runs from the conserved cysteine through the conserved F or W. The D gene is left open where the match is weak. Clone size is shown for a subset of rows, as once, few, many or a class of expanded clone.

abundance	j_gene	d_gene	v_gene	CDR3nt	CDR3aa
.	TRBJ2-1	TRBD2	TRBV9	TGTGCCAGCAGCGTTCACCCCTCGGGGGGGGAATATGAGCAGTTCTTC	CASSVHPSGGEYEQFF
.	TRBJ2-3	.	TRBV20-1	TGCAGTGCTAGGGAGGGCCGAGCGGACCAGCGGGATACGCAGTATTTT	CSAREGRADQRDTQYF
.	TRBJ2-1	.	TRBV20-1	TGCAGTGCTCTGGGATTCAACAATGAGCAGTTCTTC	CSALGFNNEQFF
.	TRBJ2-7	.	TRBV28	TGTGCCAGCAGTTTAGACAACAGGCCAAGTTACGAGCAGTACTTC	CASSLDNRPSYEQYF
.	TRBJ1-1	.	TRBV10-3	TGTGCCATCAGTGAATCTACTAACCCTAACACTGAAGCTTTCTTT	CAISESTNPNTEAFF
.	TRBJ2-7	.	TRBV7-9	TGTGCCAGCAGCTTTGATAGCCAGCGCGAGCAGTACTTC	CASSFDSQREQYF
.	TRBJ2-1	.	TRBV9	TGTGCCAGCAGCGTAGGGGCAGCGGGCGGTTACAATGAGCAGTTCTTC	CASSVGAAGGYNEQFF
.	TRBJ2-1	TRBD2	TRBV5-1	TGCGCCAGCAGCTTGGACACTAGCGGGGGGTCCAATGAGCAGTTCTTC	CASSLDTSGGSNEQFF
few	TRBJ2-5	TRBD2	TRBV20-1	TGCAGTGCTAGTTTAGCGGGGGGTAACCAAGAGACCCAGTACTTC	CSASLAGGNQETQYF
.	TRBJ1-1	.	TRBV7-3	TGTGCCAGCAGCGCAGTGGGGGGGTGGACTGAAGCTTTCTTT	CASSAVGGWTEAFF
.	TRBJ2-1	TRBD2	TRBV5-1	TGCGCCAGCAGCCCGGCAGCCCTAGCGGGCTCAAACGATGAGCAGTTCTTC	CASSPAALAGSNDEQFF
.	TRBJ1-1	.	TRBV27	TGTGCCAGCAGTTTGACGTATTTCAACACTGAAGCTTTCTTT	CASSLTYFNTEAFF
.	TRBJ1-2	.	TRBV3-1	TGTGCCAGCAGCCAAGTTCCGGGCCTTGGCTACACCTTC	CASSQVPGLGYTF
few	TRBJ1-5	.	TRBV29-1	TGCAGCGTCGCAACCCGGGGGGCCGGGAGCAATCAGCCCCAGCATTTT	CSVATRGAGSNQPQHF
once	TRBJ1-1	.	TRBV5-5	TGTGCCAGCAGTTGGGATGTGGGCGCGGGTTTCTTT	CASSWDVGAGFF
.	TRBJ1-2	.	TRBV5-1	TGCGCCAGCAGCTTAGCACAGAACTATGGCTACACCTTC	CASSLAQNYGYTF
few	TRBJ2-5	TRBD1	TRBV20-1	TGCAGTGCTAGAGACCGACAGGGGGAATACCTAAGAGGTGAGCAGTACTTC	CSARDRQGEYLRGEQYF
.	TRBJ2-1	.	TRBV7-3	TGTGCCAGCAGCTTACGGGGGTCAGGTTACAATGAGCAGTTCTTC	CASSLRGSGYNEQFF
.	TRBJ2-3	.	TRBV7-9	TGTGCCAGCAGGCTAGCAGATACGCAGTATTTT	CASRLADTQYF
.	TRBJ2-2	.	TRBV6-2/TRBV6-3	TGTGCCAGCAGTTCACTCCACAGGTTGGGTGGAACCGGGGAGCTGTTTTTT	CASSSLHRLGGTGELFF
.	TRBJ2-5	.	TRBV7-6	TGTGCCTGCAAGGGGGAGGGTCAGACCCAGTACTTC	CACKGEGQTQYF
.	TRBJ2-1	.	TRBV7-2	TGTGCCAGCAGCTTATTGATCGCGCAGGCCTACAATGAGCAGTTCTTC	CASSLLIAQAYNEQFF
.	TRBJ2-2	TRBD2	TRBV7-2	TGTGCCAGCAGCCGAGCCGGACTAGCGGGGGGACGAACCGGGGAGCTGTTTTTT	CASSRAGLAGGRTGELFF
once	TRBJ1-4	.	TRBV5-1	TGCGCCAGCAGCTTGGAGGGGGGAACTAGTGAAAAACTGTTTTTT	CASSLEGGTSEKLFF
few	TRBJ2-1	.	TRBV15	TGTGCCACCAGCTCCGGGGCGACTTACAATGAGCAGTTCTTC	CATSSGATYNEQFF
.	TRBJ2-1	TRBD2	TRBV6-2/TRBV6-3	TGTGCCAGCACCGAGGTAGCGGGGCGCGTTGAGCAGTTCTTC	CASTEVAGRVEQFF
.	TRBJ2-5	.	TRBV6-5	TGTGCCAGCTCCAGGGGCGACAACGGCCAGTACTTC	CASSRGDNGQYF
.	TRBJ1-2	.	TRBV20-1	TGCAGTGCGACTAATCTGGGGACTTTACGGGGCTACACCTTC	CSATNLGTLRGYTF
.	TRBJ1-2	.	TRBV4-1	TGCGCCAGCAGCCAAGCGGCAAACAGCCTCACCTATGGCTACACCTTC	CASSQAANSLTYGYTF